The 15 T cell receptor beta chains in this list originate from one sample, sequenced in a study of CDR3 diversity in severe acne. TCRdb reprocessed the PCR reads via MiXCR and lists one record per CDR3 protein. The sample lists under 95,000 distinct CDR3 sequences; about 50% were seen once. The sequencing sample was made of blood. Receptors originate from a male donor in good health, serving as a control.

This rearrangement joins TRBV5-1 to TRBJ2-3; D might be TRBD2 (5 bases). Germline V CDR1 and CDR2: SGHRS, YFSETQ. Trimming pared 4 bases from V and 4 bases from J, leaving 7 bases between. The CDR3 is made up of 12 amino acids. The chain's CDR3 is CASSRGSDTQYF. The CDR3 DNA is TGCGCCAGCAGCCGGGGATCAGATACGCAGTATTTT.

The chain employs TRBV7-8 and TRBJ1-1; TRBD1 is a possible D gene (5 bases). With 8 bases removed from V and 6 bases from J, the gap between germline ends came to 16 bases. The CDR3 consists of 13 residues. Per germline, CDR1 SGHVS and CDR2 FQNEAQ. CDR3 DNA: TGTGCCAGCTTAATAGGGGATCGGGCTGAAGCTTTCTTT. Its protein product is CASLIGDRAEAFF.

This clonotype was recorded only once. V usage is TRBV24-1 and J usage is TRBJ2-7; 14 bases fit TRBD2. The CDR3 is 20 residues long. Germline trimming cut 3 bases from V and 7 bases from J; bases unmatched to any gene: 19. Germline CDR1 reads KGHDR; CDR2 reads SFDVKD. CDR3 in DNA: TGTGCCACCAGTGATCGGGCGGGACTAGCGGGAGATGGTGGATACAATGAGCAGTACTTC. It yields the protein CATSDRAGLAGDGGYNEQYF.

This clonotype was detected a few times. The chain couples TRBV5-4 to TRBJ1-1; 8 positions agree with TRBD1. V shed 7 bases and J 5 bases; nucleotides not matched to a gene: 7. The CDR3 sequence is 13 residues long. Germline CDR1 is SGHNT and CDR2 is YYREEE (reference sequence). The CDR3 region has the DNA TGTGCCAGCGGGACAGGTGTAACAACTGAAGCTTTCTTT. Residues: CASGTGVTTEAFF.

The genes are TRBV7-3 and TRBJ1-1, with 8 bases that match TRBD1. The CDR3 spans 14 residues. The V gene's germline CDR1 is SGHTA and CDR2 FQGTGA. After removal of 6 bases from V and 3 bases from J, the junction contained 6 bases not matched to a gene. Here the CDR3 reads CASSRTGKDTEAFF. The CDR3 region has the DNA TGTGCCAGCAGTCGGACAGGGAAGGACACTGAAGCTTTCTTT.

The chain joins TRBV5-4 to TRBJ2-2, with D unresolved. V was shortened by 3 bases and J by 6 bases, with 6 bases between the two germline ends. CDR1 and CDR2 (germline): SGHNT, YYREEE (reference sequence). This CDR3 is built from 12 residues. The CDR3 spells CASSSDAGELFF. In DNA, the CDR3 is TGTGCCAGCAGCTCGGATGCCGGGGAGCTGTTTTTT. The variable domain in full, with the rest retrieved from reference TRBV5-4 and TRBJ2-2, is ETGVTQSPTHLIKTRGQQVTLRCSSQSGHNTVSWYQQALGQGPQFIFQYYREEENGRGNFPPRFSGLQFPNYSSELNVNALELDDSALYLCASSSDAGELFFGEGSRLTVL.

The gene calls are TRBV7-9 and TRBJ1-1; no definite D call. Germline-derived CDR1 and CDR2 are SEHNR and FQNEAQ (reference sequence). Trimming removed 0 bases from V and 9 bases from J, with 11 bases in between. The CDR3 contains 13 residues. CDR3 region: CASSLAPLGQAFF. DNA of the CDR3: TGTGCCAGCAGCTTAGCACCACTCGGGCAAGCTTTCTTT.

This clonotype came up many times. The rearrangement uses TRBV28 and TRBJ1-1; 8 bases match TRBD1. Losses at the gene ends were 4 bases for V and 3 bases for J; bases not matched to a gene: 7. The CDR3 has 15 residues. Germline V gene data show CDR1 as MDHEN and CDR2 as SYDVKM. The chain's CDR3 is CASSSDRGEHTEAFF. The CDR3 DNA follows: TGTGCCAGCAGTTCTGACAGGGGAGAACACACTGAAGCTTTCTTT.

The chain is built from TRBV12-3 or TRBV12-4 and TRBJ2-2, with TRBD1 matching 8 bases. This CDR3 comprises 15 residues. Trimming removed 5 bases from V and 6 bases from J; junction bases left unmatched: 8. CDR3 coding DNA: TGTGCCAGCAGTCTTAGGACAGGGAGGCCCGGGGAGCTGTTTTTT. Translated, it gives CASSLRTGRPGELFF.

This clonotype was detected ten times or more. The chain recombines TRBV6-5 with TRBJ2-5; TRBD1 matches at 7 bases. The V gene's germline CDR1 is MNHEY and CDR2 SVGAGI. V shed 0 bases and J 4 bases; nucleotides not matched to a gene: 2. The CDR3 has 14 amino acids. CDR3 residues: CASSYSRGPETQYF. CDR3 in DNA: TGTGCCAGCAGTTACTCTAGGGGGCCAGAGACCCAGTACTTC.

As regards this clonotype: A read error may explain this, as a much larger clone is one base away. This chain joins TRBV20-1 and TRBJ1-1, with a tentative D call TRBD1 (5 bases). CDR3 length equals 14 residues. Germline V lookup: CDR1 DFQATT, CDR2 SNEGSKA (reference sequence). In nucleotides, the CDR3 is TGCAGTGCTAGGGGGGGGGGGGGTGACACTGAAGCTCTCTTT. Its protein is CSARGGGGDTEALF.

The V gene is TRBV5-1, the J gene TRBJ1-4, with 9 positions matching TRBD1. CDR3 size: 18 residues. The ends lost 4 bases at V and 7 bases at J; junction bases unmatched: 17. The germline V gene has CDR1 SGHRS and CDR2 YFSETQ. Here the CDR3 DNA reads TGCGCCAGCAGCCACGCCGACTTTCCACAGGGGGCCATTGAAAAACTGTTTTTT. Translating gives CASSHADFPQGAIEKLFF.

The CDR3 coding sequence is TGCGCCAGCAGTGAGAGGGGCTACGAGCAGTACTTC. It codes for CASSERGYEQYF. The chain carries TRBV10-2 and TRBJ2-7, with TRBD1 as a possible D gene (5 bases). V lost 2 bases and J 3 bases, leaving 5 bases between the germline ends. Germline CDR1 WSHSY, CDR2 SAAADI. The CDR3 totals 12 residues.

This CDR3 reads CASRGAQGANEQFF. CDR3 bases: TGTGCCAGCAGAGGGGCACAGGGGGCCAATGAGCAGTTCTTC. This chain joins TRBV6-4 and TRBJ2-1, with 9 bases fitting TRBD1. V lost 6 bases and J lost 6; bases outside the gene matches: 6. The CDR3 totals 14 residues. Germline CDR1 MRHNA, CDR2 SNTAGT.

The chain is built from TRBV5-6 and TRBJ2-7, with TRBD1 identical over 7 bases. CDR3 size: 15 residues. Germline assignment: CDR1 SGHDT and CDR2 YYEEEE. V gave up 4 bases and J gave up 2 bases; unmatched junction bases: 9. CDR3 nucleotide sequence: TGTGCCAGCAGCAAGGACAGGCTGCACCCCTACGAGCAGTACTTC. Translation gives CASSKDRLHPYEQYF.